This is a list of T cell receptor beta chains from one sample in a study of T cell repertoires in cytomegalovirus infection. TCRdb fed the reads into MiXCR, producing one record per CDR3 protein. The table has a few hundred thousand distinct CDR3 sequences, about 40% seen once. Their antigens are not known. Here the sequenced sample was cultured PBMCs, taken from culture after CMV antigen stimulation. The receptors here all came from a human donor in good health (CMV status not recorded). Some clones in this sample may be carry-over from other donors' samples. CDR3s include the opening cysteine and the closing phenylalanine or tryptophan. A D gene is named only where the DNA matches it firmly. The listing skips clone size in some rows; elsewhere it reads once, few, many or a size class.

j_call,d_call,clone_size,v_call,cdr3_aa,cdr3_nt
TRBJ1-1,NA,few,TRBV28,CASSLSSKFMNTEAFF,TGTGCCAGCAGTTTAAGTTCGAAATTTATGAACACTGAAGCTTTCTTT
TRBJ2-3,NA,NA,TRBV14,CASSRTRQNTDTQYF,TGTGCCAGCAGTCGGACCCGGCAGAACACAGATACGCAGTATTTT
TRBJ2-2,NA,NA,TRBV7-2,CASSLRFRDTGELFF,TGTGCCAGCAGCCTCCGGTTCCGAGACACCGGGGAGCTGTTTTTT
TRBJ2-5,TRBD2,few,TRBV4-2,CASSRIAGDVETQYF,TGTGCCAGCAGCCGAATAGCGGGGGATGTGGAGACCCAGTACTTC
TRBJ1-2,NA,NA,TRBV7-9,CASSLEQSIGYTF,TGTGCCAGCAGCTTAGAACAGTCCATTGGCTACACCTTC
TRBJ1-1,NA,NA,TRBV28,CASRRGRNTEAFF,TGTGCCAGCAGGAGGGGGAGGAACACTGAAGCTTTCTTT
TRBJ2-5,NA,NA,TRBV7-2,CASSTGVSSVPETQYF,TGTGCCAGCAGCACGGGAGTGAGCTCCGTCCCAGAGACCCAGTACTTC
TRBJ1-1,TRBD1,NA,TRBV20-1,CSARGQMKMNTEAFF,TGCAGTGCTAGGGGACAGATGAAGATGAACACTGAAGCTTTCTTT
TRBJ2-7,NA,few,TRBV7-2,CASSPTDYLYEQYF,TGTGCCAGCAGCCCCACGGACTATCTCTACGAGCAGTACTTC
TRBJ1-5,NA,many,TRBV7-2,CASSLARTASNQPQHF,TGTGCCAGCAGCTTAGCCCGGACAGCTAGCAATCAGCCCCAGCATTTT
TRBJ2-1,NA,NA,TRBV7-2,CASSLVGHGLEQFF,TGTGCCAGCAGCTTAGTAGGCCACGGTTTGGAGCAGTTCTTC
TRBJ2-1,NA,NA,TRBV7-2,CASSSVRGGLQQFF,TGTGCCAGCAGCTCGGTCAGGGGGGGCCTGCAGCAGTTCTTC
TRBJ2-3,NA,few,TRBV19,CASSIASTDTQYF,TGTGCCAGTAGTATTGCTAGCACAGATACGCAGTATTTT
TRBJ2-5,NA,many,TRBV7-2,CASSWDSPGAQYF,TGTGCCAGCAGCTGGGACTCTCCCGGGGCCCAGTACTTC
TRBJ2-7,NA,NA,TRBV2,CASSEGSLIPEQYF,TGTGCCAGCAGTGAAGGGTCTTTAATTCCCGAGCAGTACTTC
TRBJ2-1,TRBD2,NA,TRBV4-1,CASSHPPGTSRSYNEQFF,TGCGCCAGCAGCCACCCCCCTGGGACTAGCCGGTCCTACAATGAGCAGTTCTTC
TRBJ2-6,NA,NA,TRBV7-6,CASSLVGQQASGANVLTF,TGTGCCAGCAGCTTAGTAGGGCAGCAAGCCTCTGGGGCCAACGTCCTGACTTTC
TRBJ2-1,TRBD2,NA,TRBV6-1,CASSTTGTTSYNEQFF,TGTGCCAGCAGTACCACCGGGACTACCTCCTACAATGAGCAGTTCTTC
TRBJ1-1,TRBD1,few,TRBV7-9,CASSPELGDSTEAFF,TGTGCCAGCAGCCCAGAACTAGGGGACAGCACTGAAGCTTTCTTT
TRBJ2-5,TRBD2,NA,TRBV10-3,CAISEPAGGLEETQYF,TGTGCCATCAGTGAGCCGGCGGGAGGGCTTGAAGAGACCCAGTACTTC
TRBJ2-7,NA,few,TRBV6-6,CASSDPGGRFEQYF,TGTGCCAGCAGTGACCCCGGCGGTAGGTTCGAGCAGTACTTC
TRBJ2-2,TRBD2,NA,TRBV6-2/TRBV6-3,CASSSPPWREGPGELFF,TGTGCCAGCAGTTCCCCTCCCTGGCGGGAGGGCCCCGGGGAGCTGTTTTTT
TRBJ2-7,NA,NA,TRBV4-1,CASSQEGPFGYEQYF,TGCGCCAGCAGCCAAGAAGGTCCGTTCGGCTACGAGCAGTACTTC
TRBJ1-1,NA,NA,TRBV7-2,CASSLAYRMNTEAFF,TGTGCCAGCAGCTTAGCTTACAGAATGAACACTGAAGCTTTCTTT
TRBJ2-3,NA,NA,TRBV7-9,CASSSLVGSTDTQYF,TGTGCCAGCAGCTCCCTGGTGGGCAGCACAGATACGCAGTATTTT
TRBJ2-5,NA,NA,TRBV18,CASSSRSRTETQYF,TGTGCCAGCTCATCCAGGAGCAGAACCGAGACCCAGTACTTC
TRBJ2-3,NA,NA,TRBV11-2,CASSFYDTQYF,TGTGCCAGCAGCTTTTATGATACGCAGTATTTT
TRBJ1-2,NA,NA,TRBV4-1,CASSQDLRTYGYTF,TGTGCCAGCAGCCAAGATCTCAGGACGTATGGCTACACCTTC
TRBJ2-5,NA,few,TRBV7-8,CASSLTWGEETQYF,TGTGCCAGCAGCTTAACGTGGGGCGAAGAGACCCAGTACTTC
TRBJ1-5,TRBD1,NA,TRBV20-1,CSARPGTGEYQPQHF,TGCAGTGCTAGACCCGGGACAGGGGAATATCAGCCCCAGCATTTT
TRBJ2-3,TRBD1,once,TRBV12-3/TRBV12-4,CASSLGTRGIADTQYF,TGTGCCAGCAGTTTAGGTACCAGGGGGATAGCAGATACGCAGTATTTT
TRBJ2-7,TRBD2,NA,TRBV20-1,CSAREAGGQTYEQYF,TGCAGTGCTAGAGAGGCGGGAGGCCAAACCTACGAGCAGTACTTC
TRBJ2-2,NA,NA,TRBV12-3/TRBV12-4,CASSPRTGYTGELFF,TGTGCCAGCAGCCCCCGGACGGGTTACACCGGGGAGCTGTTTTTT
TRBJ2-3,NA,few,TRBV6-6,CASSYSNDGDTDTQYF,TGTGCCAGCAGTTACTCGAATGATGGGGACACAGATACGCAGTATTTT
TRBJ1-2,NA,NA,TRBV28,CASIEALKGDGYTF,TGTGCCAGCATTGAGGCCTTGAAGGGGGATGGCTACACCTTC
TRBJ2-7,NA,many,TRBV7-6,CASSLTGGAIGEQYF,TGTGCCAGCAGCCTAACAGGGGGGGCGATCGGCGAGCAGTACTTC
TRBJ2-1,NA,few,TRBV7-2,CASSPDRLYNEQFF,TGTGCCAGCAGCCCCGACAGGCTCTACAATGAGCAGTTCTTC
TRBJ1-2,NA,NA,TRBV28,CASSPPPGGGYTF,TGTGCCAGCAGCCCCCCCCCGGGCGGGGGCTACACCTTC
TRBJ1-2,NA,NA,TRBV12-3/TRBV12-4,CASSFGEWGYTF,TGTGCCAGCAGTTTTGGGGAATGGGGCTACACCTTC
TRBJ1-2,NA,few,TRBV11-2,CASSLEGRPANYGYTF,TGTGCCAGCAGCTTAGAAGGACGGCCAGCTAACTATGGCTACACCTTC
TRBJ1-5,TRBD1,NA,TRBV19,CASSIWDRENQPQHF,TGTGCCAGTAGTATCTGGGACAGGGAAAATCAGCCCCAGCATTTT
TRBJ1-1,NA,few,TRBV12-3/TRBV12-4,CASSLGGEGNTEAFF,TGTGCCAGCAGTTTGGGGGGTGAGGGAAACACTGAAGCTTTCTTT
TRBJ2-7,NA,NA,TRBV29-1,CSAWDGTYEQYF,TGCAGCGCCTGGGACGGCACCTACGAGCAGTACTTC
TRBJ2-3,NA,NA,TRBV4-1,CASSQSRKDTDTQYF,TGCGCCAGCAGCCAATCTCGGAAGGATACAGATACGCAGTATTTT
TRBJ2-2,NA,many,TRBV7-2,CASSLDRNTGELFF,TGTGCCAGCAGCTTAGACAGGAACACCGGGGAGCTGTTTTTT
TRBJ2-5,TRBD2,few,TRBV7-2,CASSLTSGVPETQYF,TGTGCCAGCAGCTTAACCAGCGGGGTTCCCGAGACCCAGTACTTC
TRBJ2-1,TRBD2,many,TRBV7-2,CASSELKRGLAGIHSYNEQFF,TGTGCCAGCAGCGAATTAAAACGGGGACTAGCGGGAATCCATTCCTACAATGAGCAGTTCTTC
TRBJ2-7,TRBD2,few,TRBV7-8,CASSSGLAGLTYEQYF,TGTGCCAGCAGCTCGGGACTAGCGGGGCTTACCTACGAGCAGTACTTC
TRBJ1-1,NA,few,TRBV7-9,CASSLPGGLNTEAFF,TGTGCCAGCAGCTTACCCGGGGGTCTGAACACTGAAGCTTTCTTT
TRBJ2-1,NA,many,TRBV7-2,CASSLDSSAVYNEQFF,TGTGCCAGCAGCTTAGACTCTAGTGCGGTATACAATGAGCAGTTCTTC
TRBJ2-1,NA,few,TRBV7-9,CASSLPPRGLAERDNEQFF,TGTGCCAGCAGCTTACCCCCACGGGGGCTAGCAGAGAGGGACAATGAGCAGTTCTTC
TRBJ2-7,TRBD2,NA,TRBV5-1,CASSLVASGDYEQYF,TGCGCCAGCAGCTTGGTGGCTAGCGGGGACTACGAGCAGTACTTC
TRBJ1-1,TRBD1,NA,TRBV6-8,CASSIDRGTEAFF,TGTGCCAGCAGCATCGACAGGGGCACTGAAGCTTTCTTT
TRBJ1-4,TRBD1,many,TRBV7-2,CASSLDRNGEKLFF,TGTGCCAGCAGCTTGGACAGGAACGGAGAAAAACTGTTTTTT
TRBJ2-7,TRBD1,few,TRBV7-2,CASSKTGFWDEQYF,TGTGCCAGCAGCAAGACAGGGTTCTGGGACGAGCAGTACTTC
TRBJ1-1,NA,NA,TRBV7-6,CASSLLYFGSAGSGEAFF,TGTGCCAGCAGCTTATTGTATTTCGGCAGCGCAGGGTCCGGTGAAGCTTTCTTT
TRBJ2-1,NA,NA,TRBV4-1,CASSQTAGSYNEQFF,TGCGCCAGCAGCCAAACGGCGGGATCCTACAATGAGCAGTTCTTC
TRBJ1-5,NA,NA,TRBV27,CASSLISGPNQPQHF,TGTGCCAGCAGTTTAATTTCAGGTCCGAATCAGCCCCAGCATTTT
TRBJ1-4,NA,NA,TRBV7-4,CASSLRSWGTNEKLFF,TGTGCCAGCAGCTTAAGATCTTGGGGGACTAATGAAAAACTGTTTTTT
TRBJ2-7,TRBD2,NA,TRBV19,CASSHLSAGEPGEQYF,TGTGCCAGTAGTCACCTTTCGGCGGGAGAGCCGGGAGAGCAGTACTTC